A selection of T cell receptor beta chains follows, all from one sample in a study of T cell repertoires in cytomegalovirus infection. TCRdb passed the reads through MiXCR, listing each CDR3 protein once. This sample has about 830,000 distinct CDR3 sequences, with less than 35% found just once. These receptors have no identified antigens. Here the sequenced sample was cultured CD8+ T cells from PBMCs, taken from culture after CMV antigen stimulation. These receptor sequences come from a human donor in good health (CMV status not recorded). Some clones in this sample may be carry-over from other donors' samples. Both conserved end residues are part of each CDR3. Fields, in order: D gene, V gene, J gene, clone size, CDR3 protein, CDR3 DNA. The D gene is left open where the match is weak. The size field is filled for only some rows; it gives once, few, many or a size class.

TRBD1	TRBV7-2	TRBJ1-2	many	CASSLITGDPNYGYTF	TGTGCCAGCAGCTTAATCACAGGGGATCCTAACTATGGCTACACCTTC
.	TRBV7-9	TRBJ1-1	.	CASTSEGGAEAFF	TGTGCCAGCACCTCGGAGGGGGGGGCTGAAGCTTTCTTT
.	TRBV12-3/TRBV12-4	TRBJ2-7	.	CASSLSWPAYEQYF	TGTGCCAGCAGTTTAAGCTGGCCGGCCTACGAGCAGTACTTC
TRBD1	TRBV28	TRBJ1-5	few	CASSLWGTGAPQPQHF	TGTGCCAGCAGTTTATGGGGGACAGGGGCCCCACAGCCCCAGCATTTT
.	TRBV4-1	TRBJ1-3	.	CASSQDNLAGNTIYF	TGCGCCAGCAGCCAAGATAATCTGGCGGGAAACACCATATATTTT
TRBD1	TRBV12-3/TRBV12-4	TRBJ2-7	few	CASTPTYRGYEQYF	TGTGCCAGCACCCCAACCTACAGGGGGTACGAGCAGTACTTC
.	TRBV6-6	TRBJ2-6	.	CALGGPSGANVLTF	TGTGCCCTCGGGGGACCCTCTGGGGCCAACGTCCTGACTTTC
.	TRBV20-1	TRBJ1-1	few	CSARDRTPKSNTEAFF	TGCAGTGCTAGAGATCGGACCCCTAAGTCGAACACTGAAGCTTTCTTT
.	TRBV29-1	TRBJ2-1	few	CSVIRDLVGQRTEQFF	TGCAGCGTTATTCGCGACTTAGTGGGCCAAAGGACTGAGCAGTTCTTC
.	TRBV7-2	TRBJ2-1	few	CASSFVLGANEQFF	TGTGCCAGCAGCTTTGTCCTGGGGGCGAATGAGCAGTTCTTC
.	TRBV4-3	TRBJ2-2	.	CASSQDTGTGELFF	TGCGCCAGCAGCCAAGATACGGGCACCGGGGAGCTGTTTTTT
.	TRBV2	TRBJ2-6	few	CASLEPTGPGANVLTF	TGTGCCAGCCTTGAACCGACAGGACCTGGGGCCAACGTCCTGACTTTC
.	TRBV5-5	TRBJ2-6	.	CASSPPPVGLGANVLTF	TGTGCCAGCAGCCCCCCACCAGTCGGATTGGGGGCCAACGTCCTGACTTTC
TRBD2	TRBV12-3/TRBV12-4	TRBJ2-1	.	CASSLSFLGGVTSGGAYNEQFF	TGTGCCAGCAGTTTATCTTTTTTGGGCGGCGTTACTAGCGGGGGGGCCTACAATGAGCAGTTCTTC
.	TRBV27	TRBJ2-2	.	CASKGVGRRGTGELFF	TGTGCCAGCAAAGGGGTAGGGCGGCGAGGCACCGGGGAGCTGTTTTTT
.	TRBV14	TRBJ1-3	.	CASSQVSQRFGNTIYF	TGTGCCAGCAGCCAAGTCTCTCAAAGATTTGGAAACACCATATATTTT
.	TRBV12-3/TRBV12-4	TRBJ1-2	few	CASSSEALYGYTF	TGTGCCAGCAGTTCTGAGGCACTCTATGGCTACACCTTC
.	TRBV12-3/TRBV12-4	TRBJ1-5	.	CASRLGSQPQHF	TGTGCCAGCAGATTGGGTTCGCAGCCCCAGCATTTT
TRBD2	TRBV7-9	TRBJ2-7	.	CASSLAGANSYEQYF	TGTGCCAGCAGCCTAGCGGGGGCCAACTCCTACGAGCAGTACTTC
TRBD1	TRBV27	TRBJ2-1	.	CASSFFDRETYNEQFF	TGTGCCAGCAGTTTCTTCGACAGGGAGACCTACAATGAGCAGTTCTTC
TRBD1	TRBV19	TRBJ1-1	.	CASSPIRGMNTEAFF	TGTGCCAGTAGCCCTATCAGGGGGATGAACACTGAAGCTTTCTTT
.	TRBV28	TRBJ1-4	.	CASSSQGPSKTNEKLFF	TGTGCCAGCAGTTCCCAGGGGCCCAGCAAGACAAATGAAAAACTGTTTTTT